A single sample is the source of the 3 T cell receptor beta chains below, sequenced in a study of beta chain features in type 1 diabetes (dated by TCRdb to the late 2010s). Libraries were made using the immunoSEQ multiplex PCR assay. The entire isolated RNA was reverse transcribed using the High Capacity cDNA Reverse Transcription Kit, and thus expressed TCRB transcripts were sequenced. This is the immuneACCESS table as TCRdb keeps it, with only in-frame sequences that have V and J called. A part of the clones is gone; compared with another copy, unresolved V genes explain less than half, and the rest is unexplained. This sample gives roughly 450,000 clones in total; 9.5% to 12% of them show up just once. The ten largest clones take up 0.045% to 0.05% of the sample. Sequenced material: naive CD4+ T cells from blood. According to the study, the label for this sample's cell subset or site signals: true naive CD4+ T cells. The source is a young woman in good health.

The chain recombines TRBV19 with TRBJ2-3; TRBD1 might be the D (6 bases). The CDR3 length is 14 residues. Germline-derived CDR1 and CDR2 are LNHDA and SQIVND (reference sequence). Trimming took off 6 bases at V and 1 base at J, with 11 bases between the two ends. The DNA of the CDR3 is TGTGCCAGTAGGCCGGACAGAGGCACAGATACGCAGTATTTT. It translates to CASRPDRGTDTQYF.

The chain combines TRBV7-9 with TRBJ2-2, with D unresolved. The CDR3 totals 14 residues. Germline lookup yields CDR1 SEHNR and CDR2 FQNEAQ (reference sequence). V shed 2 bases and J shed 9 bases, with 13 bases lying between them. CDR3 nucleotides: TGTGCCAGCAGCTTATTATTGTTGACAAGGGAGCTGTTTTTT. This encodes CASSLLLLTRELFF.

This chain joins TRBV28 and TRBJ1-3; TRBD1 matches 7 bases. Trimming removed 3 bases from V and 0 bases from J; junction bases left unmatched: 5. CDR3 length equals 16 residues. Germline CDR1 is MDHEN and CDR2 is SYDVKM. The CDR3 protein is CASSFTGDISGNTIYF. The DNA for the CDR3 is TGTGCCAGCAGTTTCACAGGGGATATCTCTGGAAACACCATATATTTT.